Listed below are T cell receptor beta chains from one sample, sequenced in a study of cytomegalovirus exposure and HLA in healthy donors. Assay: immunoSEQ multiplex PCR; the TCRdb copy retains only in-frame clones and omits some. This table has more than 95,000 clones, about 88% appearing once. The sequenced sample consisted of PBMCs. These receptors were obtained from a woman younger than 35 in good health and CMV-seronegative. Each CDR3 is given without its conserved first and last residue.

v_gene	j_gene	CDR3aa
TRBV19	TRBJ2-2	ASSISGTGTNTGELF
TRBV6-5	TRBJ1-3	ASSGGGGNTIY
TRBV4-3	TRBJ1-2	ASSQDSDTRYGYT
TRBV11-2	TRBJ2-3	ASSSTSGRGTDTQY
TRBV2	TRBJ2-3	ASIQGADTQY
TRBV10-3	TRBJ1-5	AISEQGPRQPQH
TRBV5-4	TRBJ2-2	ASSPPGQGSGTGELF
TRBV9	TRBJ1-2	ASSAYRSRGEERLYGYT
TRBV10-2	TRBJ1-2	ASRLTGGADYGYT
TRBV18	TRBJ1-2	ASSPPGAGYT
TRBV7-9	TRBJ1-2	ASSESGWGRT
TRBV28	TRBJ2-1	ASTEASGSYEQF
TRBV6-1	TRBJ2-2	ASREGQTTGELF
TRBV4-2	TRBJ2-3	ASSQEGGSLVADTQY
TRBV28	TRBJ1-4	ASSPSSNEKLF
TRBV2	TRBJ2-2	ASSEMVANTGELF
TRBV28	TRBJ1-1	ASRPRQGENTEAF
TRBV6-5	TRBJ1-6	ASSYPGNSPLH
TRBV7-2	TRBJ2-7	ASSPGTRDTYEQY
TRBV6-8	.	ASRVGTSERETQY
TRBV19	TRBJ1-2	ASSPEGEVYYGYT
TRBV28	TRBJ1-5	ASSFAREDQPQH
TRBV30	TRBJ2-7	ACKLWDRAYEQY
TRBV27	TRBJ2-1	ASRSKMGQGNDDEQF
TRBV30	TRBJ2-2	ACPTGFTGELF
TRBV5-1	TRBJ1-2	ASSTGQGSNYGYT
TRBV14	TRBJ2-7	ASSPRGRGEQY
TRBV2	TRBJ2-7	ASSDRGNEQY
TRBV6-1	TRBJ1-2	ASSEVGGFPNYGYT
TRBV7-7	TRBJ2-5	ASSLVFSQETQY
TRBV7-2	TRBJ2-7	ASSPDYYEQY
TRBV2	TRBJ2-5	ATGPTGETQY
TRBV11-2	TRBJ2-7	ASKDLVGGSYEQY
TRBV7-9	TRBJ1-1	ASSLVTGYKGTEAF
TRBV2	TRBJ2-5	ASRDLGAGGQETQY
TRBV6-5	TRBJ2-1	ASSATGNNEQF
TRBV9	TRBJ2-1	ASSPSLGGRVEEQF
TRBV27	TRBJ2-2	ASSYRGNGELF
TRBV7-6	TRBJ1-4	ASSSDEKLF
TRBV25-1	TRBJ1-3	ASSEPGTGGNTIY
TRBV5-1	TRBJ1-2	ASRPTLRRGRYGYT
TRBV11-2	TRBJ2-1	ASSLTLATRPNEQF
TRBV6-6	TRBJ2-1	ASSLGPGLGYNEQF
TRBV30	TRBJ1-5	AWSLGKGQGSLQPQH
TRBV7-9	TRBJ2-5	ASSFKGETQY
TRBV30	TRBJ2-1	AWSVTGGYNEQF
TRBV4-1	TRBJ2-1	ASSQGLSLGNNEQF
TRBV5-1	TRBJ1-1	ASNAGGVGGHEAF
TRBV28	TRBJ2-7	ASYTGQGGEQY
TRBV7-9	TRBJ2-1	ASSPRGVNEQF
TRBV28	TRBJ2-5	ASSFLEGLQETQY
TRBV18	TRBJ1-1	ASSLQDRNTEAF
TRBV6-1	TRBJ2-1	ASRGTGPYNEQF
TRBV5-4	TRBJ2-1	ASSLGGDRVINEQF
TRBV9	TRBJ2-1	ASSSRQGWDEQF